A selection of T cell receptor beta chains follows, all from one sample in a study of T cell therapy after organ transplantation. Their cognate antigens are unknown. Clones were read by immunoSEQ multiplex PCR, and TCRdb kept only the in-frame ones, dropping some. The sample includes about 20,000 clones, roughly 89% of them seen just once. Sample: CD8+ T cells from blood, taken after autologous CMV-specific T cell therapy. The receptor source for this set is a human patient who had received a solid organ transplant and had CMV disease. T cells may partly derive from the graft donor. CDR3s leave out the opening cysteine and the closing phenylalanine or tryptophan. The size entry is marked missing in some rows and otherwise reads once, few, many or a size class.

clone size	V gene	J gene	CDR3 protein
.	TRBV14	TRBJ1-1	ASSPWGSRGNTEAF
.	TRBV7-2	TRBJ2-5	ASSPLADQETQY
once	TRBV4-3	TRBJ2-3	ASSPRGSGSPDTQY
.	TRBV7-9	TRBJ2-1	ASSEGLAGIFSYNEQF
once	TRBV13	TRBJ1-4	ASSPKQGVGEKLF
.	TRBV9	TRBJ2-1	ASNDVGVAGANEQF
.	TRBV10-3	TRBJ2-3	AISGRKADTDTQY
.	TRBV2	TRBJ2-4	ASSGGQPVAIQY
.	TRBV15	TRBJ2-5	ATSYRVPDAQTQY
.	TRBV2	TRBJ2-3	AGRTSGRAVTDTQY
once	TRBV27	TRBJ1-6	ASSPQGVGYNSPLH
few	TRBV4-3	TRBJ1-3	ASSPDRLNTIY
.	TRBV19	TRBJ1-1	ASSIRMNTEAF
.	TRBV11-2	TRBJ1-1	ASSFRPGQANTEAF
.	TRBV10-3	TRBJ2-7	AISDEHRNPYEQY
.	TRBV27	TRBJ2-7	ASRTTGVGEQY
.	TRBV5-8	TRBJ2-5	ASSPGTSGSVGETQY
.	TRBV7-7	TRBJ2-5	ASSAGTGGRETQY
.	TRBV7-9	TRBJ2-3	ASSPRRGRGDTQY
.	TRBV20-1	TRBJ2-1	SASYVDEQF
.	TRBV6-5	TRBJ2-3	ASSYSTTDTQY
.	TRBV19	TRBJ2-1	ASSIAGMPGNEQF
once	TRBV10-3	TRBJ2-3	AISEFLGQGDTQY
.	TRBV2	TRBJ2-7	ASSPWPEQY
.	TRBV13	TRBJ2-3	ASSLEGAGGPDTQY
once	TRBV7-9	TRBJ2-3	ASSPLIYRTDTQY
few	TRBV6-5	TRBJ2-7	ASSPGTAYEQY
.	TRBV9	TRBJ2-1	ASSAEGVGLDEQF
medium-sized	TRBV10-2	TRBJ2-2	ASSESGATGELF
.	TRBV6-5	TRBJ1-2	ASGDSGYT
.	TRBV11-3	TRBJ2-1	ASSPGTGYNEQF
.	TRBV9	TRBJ1-1	ASSVVTPATEAF
once	TRBV7-9	TRBJ1-4	ASSLVWADSNEKLF
once	TRBV10-3	TRBJ2-7	AISDPTGGNEQY
.	TRBV9	TRBJ2-1	ASSGGGRPYNEQF
few	TRBV6-5	TRBJ2-7	ASSPGGGGNEQY
once	TRBV7-3	TRBJ2-7	ASSLEEGHLYEQY
.	TRBV11-2	TRBJ2-3	ASSLSPPGLAGGVDTQY
.	TRBV6-1	TRBJ1-6	ASIVLDSYNSPLH